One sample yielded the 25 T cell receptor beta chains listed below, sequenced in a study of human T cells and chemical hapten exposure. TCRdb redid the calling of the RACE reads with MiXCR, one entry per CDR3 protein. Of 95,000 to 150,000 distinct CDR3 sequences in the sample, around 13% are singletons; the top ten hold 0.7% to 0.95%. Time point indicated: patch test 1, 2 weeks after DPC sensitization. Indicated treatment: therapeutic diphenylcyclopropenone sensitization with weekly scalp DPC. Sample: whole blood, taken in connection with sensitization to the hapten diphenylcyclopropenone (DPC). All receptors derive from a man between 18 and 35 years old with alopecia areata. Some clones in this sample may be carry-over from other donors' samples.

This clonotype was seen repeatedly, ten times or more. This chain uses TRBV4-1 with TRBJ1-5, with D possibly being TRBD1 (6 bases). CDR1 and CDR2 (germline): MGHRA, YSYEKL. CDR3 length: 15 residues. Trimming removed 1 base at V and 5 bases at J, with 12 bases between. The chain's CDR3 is CASSQAGTLDQPQHF. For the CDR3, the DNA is TGCGCCAGCAGCCAAGCCGGGACACTGGATCAGCCCCAGCATTTT.

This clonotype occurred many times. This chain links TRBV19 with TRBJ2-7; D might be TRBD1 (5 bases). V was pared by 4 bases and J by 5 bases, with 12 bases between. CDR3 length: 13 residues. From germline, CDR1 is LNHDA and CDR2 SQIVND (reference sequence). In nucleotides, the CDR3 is TGTGCCAGTAGTACAGGGAATGGTGACGAGCAGTACGTC. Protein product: CASSTGNGDEQYV.

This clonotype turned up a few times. The CDR3 is CASSLTSLEQFF. DNA of the CDR3: TGTGCCAGCAGCCTGACTAGCCTGGAGCAGTTCTTC. The rearrangement links TRBV11-3 to TRBJ2-1, with 7 bases identical to TRBD2. The CDR3 is 12 amino acids. The ends lost 5 bases at V and 10 bases at J; junction bases unmatched: 5. CDR1 SGHNT and CDR2 YENEEA come from the germline V gene.

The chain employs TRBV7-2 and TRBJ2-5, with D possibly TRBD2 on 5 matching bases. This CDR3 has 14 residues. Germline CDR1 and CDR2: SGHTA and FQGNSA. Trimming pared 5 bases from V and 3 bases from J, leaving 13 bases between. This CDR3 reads CASSLWTVEETQYF. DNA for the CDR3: TGTGCCAGCAGCCTCTGGACTGTAGAAGAGACCCAGTACTTC.

The CDR3 here is CASSAGLSDTQYF. The CDR3 region has the DNA TGTGCCAGCAGTGCCGGATTGTCAGATACGCAGTATTTT. The chain employs TRBV6-4 and TRBJ2-3; D ambiguous. The CDR3 contains 13 residues. V was shortened by 4 bases and J by 4 bases, with 9 bases between the two germline ends. Germline loops: CDR1 MRHNA, CDR2 SNTAGT.

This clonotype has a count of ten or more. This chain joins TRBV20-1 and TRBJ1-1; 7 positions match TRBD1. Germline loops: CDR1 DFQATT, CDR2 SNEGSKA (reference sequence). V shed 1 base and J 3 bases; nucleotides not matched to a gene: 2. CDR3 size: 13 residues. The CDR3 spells CSARGQGDTEAFF. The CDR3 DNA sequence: TGCAGTGCTAGAGGACAGGGTGACACTGAAGCTTTCTTT.

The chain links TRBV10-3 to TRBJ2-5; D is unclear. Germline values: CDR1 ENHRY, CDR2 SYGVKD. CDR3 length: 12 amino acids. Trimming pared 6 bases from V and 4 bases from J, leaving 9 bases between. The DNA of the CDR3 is TGTGCCATCAGGGGGAACGGAGAGACCCAGTACTTC. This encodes CAIRGNGETQYF.

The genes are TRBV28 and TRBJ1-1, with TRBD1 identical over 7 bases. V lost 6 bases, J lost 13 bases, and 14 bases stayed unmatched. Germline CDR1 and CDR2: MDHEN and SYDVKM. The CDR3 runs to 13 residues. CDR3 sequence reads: CASSLGPTGLGFF. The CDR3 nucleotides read TGTGCCAGCAGCCTAGGGCCGACAGGGCTGGGTTTCTTT.

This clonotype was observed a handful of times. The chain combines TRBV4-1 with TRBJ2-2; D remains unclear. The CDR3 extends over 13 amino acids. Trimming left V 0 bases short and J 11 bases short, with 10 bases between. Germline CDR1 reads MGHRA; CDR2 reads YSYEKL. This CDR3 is CASSQEFFGELFF. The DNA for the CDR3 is TGCGCCAGCAGCCAAGAGTTCTTCGGCGAGCTGTTTTTT.

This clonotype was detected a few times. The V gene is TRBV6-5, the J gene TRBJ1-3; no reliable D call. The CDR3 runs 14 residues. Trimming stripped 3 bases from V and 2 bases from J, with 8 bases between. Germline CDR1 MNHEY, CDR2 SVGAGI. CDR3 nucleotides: TGTGCCAGCAGTTATAGTTCGGCTGGAAACACCATATATTTT. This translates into CASSYSSAGNTIYF.

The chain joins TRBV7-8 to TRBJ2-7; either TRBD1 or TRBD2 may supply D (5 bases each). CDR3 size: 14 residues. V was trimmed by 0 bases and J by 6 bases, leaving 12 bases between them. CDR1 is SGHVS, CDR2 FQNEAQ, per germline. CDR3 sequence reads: CASSLAGAGPEQYV. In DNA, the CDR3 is TGTGCCAGCAGCTTAGCCGGGGCCGGGCCCGAGCAGTACGTC.

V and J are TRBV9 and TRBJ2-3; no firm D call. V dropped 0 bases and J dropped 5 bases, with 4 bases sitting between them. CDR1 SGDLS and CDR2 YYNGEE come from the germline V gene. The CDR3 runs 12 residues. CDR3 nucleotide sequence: TGTGCCAGCAGCGTAGGTGGAGATACGCAGTATTTT. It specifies CASSVGGDTQYF.

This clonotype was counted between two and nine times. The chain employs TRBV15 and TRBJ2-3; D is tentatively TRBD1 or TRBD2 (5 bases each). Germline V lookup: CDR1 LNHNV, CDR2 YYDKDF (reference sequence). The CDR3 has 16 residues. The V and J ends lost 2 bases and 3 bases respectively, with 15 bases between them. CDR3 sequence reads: CATSRFSGDATDTQYF. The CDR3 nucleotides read TGTGCCACCAGCAGATTCTCCGGGGACGCTACAGATACGCAGTATTTT.

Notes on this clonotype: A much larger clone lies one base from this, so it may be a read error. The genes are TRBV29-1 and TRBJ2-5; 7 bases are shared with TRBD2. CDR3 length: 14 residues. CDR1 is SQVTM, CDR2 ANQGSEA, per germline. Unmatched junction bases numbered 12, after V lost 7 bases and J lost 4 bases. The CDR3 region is CSGQKGGGGETQYF. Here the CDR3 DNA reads TGCAGCGGTCAGAAGGGCGGGGGAGGAGAGACCCAGTACTTC. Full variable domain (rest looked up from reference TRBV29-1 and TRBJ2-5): SAVISQKPSRDICQRGTSLTIQCQVDSQVTMMFWYRQQPGQSLTLIATANQGSEATYESGFVIDKFPISRPNLTFSTLTVSNMSPEDSSIYLCSGQKGGGGETQYFGPGTRLLVL.

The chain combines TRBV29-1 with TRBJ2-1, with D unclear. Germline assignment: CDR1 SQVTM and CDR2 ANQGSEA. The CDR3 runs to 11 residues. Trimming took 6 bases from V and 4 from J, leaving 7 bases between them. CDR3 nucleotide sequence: TGCAGCGTCGTACTATACAATGAGCAGTTCTTC. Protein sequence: CSVVLYNEQFF.

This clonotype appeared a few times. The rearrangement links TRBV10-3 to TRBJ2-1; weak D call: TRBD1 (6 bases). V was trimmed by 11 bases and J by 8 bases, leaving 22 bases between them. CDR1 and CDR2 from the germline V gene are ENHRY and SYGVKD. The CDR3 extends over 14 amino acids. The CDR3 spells CAVAGTKEGDEQFF. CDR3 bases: TGTGCCGTAGCCGGGACAAAAGAGGGGGATGAGCAGTTCTTC.

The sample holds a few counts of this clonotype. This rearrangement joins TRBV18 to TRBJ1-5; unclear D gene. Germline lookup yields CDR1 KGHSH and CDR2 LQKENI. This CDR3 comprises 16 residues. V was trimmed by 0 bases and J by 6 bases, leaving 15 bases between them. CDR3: CASSPPSVSGGQPQHF. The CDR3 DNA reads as TGTGCCAGCTCACCACCGAGTGTTTCAGGTGGTCAGCCCCAGCATTTT.

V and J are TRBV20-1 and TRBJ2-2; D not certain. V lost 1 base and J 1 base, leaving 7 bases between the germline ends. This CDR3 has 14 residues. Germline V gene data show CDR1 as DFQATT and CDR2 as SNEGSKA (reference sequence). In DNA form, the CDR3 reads TGCAGTGCTAGAGCGGTAGGGAACACCGGGGAGCTGTTTTTT. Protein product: CSARAVGNTGELFF.

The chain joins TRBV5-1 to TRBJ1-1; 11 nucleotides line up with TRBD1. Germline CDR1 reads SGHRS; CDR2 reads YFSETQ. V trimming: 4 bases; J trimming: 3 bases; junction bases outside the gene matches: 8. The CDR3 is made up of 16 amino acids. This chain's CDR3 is CASSLLDRGPDTEAFF. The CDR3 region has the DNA TGCGCCAGCAGCCTCTTGGACAGGGGGCCGGACACTGAAGCTTTCTTT.

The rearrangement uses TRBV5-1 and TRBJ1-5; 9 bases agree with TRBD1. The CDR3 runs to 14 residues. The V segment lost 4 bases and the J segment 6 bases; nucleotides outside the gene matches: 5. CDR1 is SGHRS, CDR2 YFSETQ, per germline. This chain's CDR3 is CASSTGTGPQPQHF. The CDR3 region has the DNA TGCGCCAGCAGCACTGGGACAGGGCCTCAGCCCCAGCATTTT.

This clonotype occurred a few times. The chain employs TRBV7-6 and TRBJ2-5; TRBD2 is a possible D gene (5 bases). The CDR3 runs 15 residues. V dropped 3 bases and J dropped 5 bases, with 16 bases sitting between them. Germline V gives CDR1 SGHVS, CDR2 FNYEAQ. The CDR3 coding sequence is TGTGCCAGCAGCTTGTCCGGCTCGGGAAGGGAGACCCAGTACTTC. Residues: CASSLSGSGRETQYF.

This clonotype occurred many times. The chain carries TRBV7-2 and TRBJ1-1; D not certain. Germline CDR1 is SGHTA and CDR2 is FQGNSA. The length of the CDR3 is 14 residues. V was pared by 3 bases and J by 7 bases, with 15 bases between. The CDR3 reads CASSFMMDGNEAFF. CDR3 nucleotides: TGTGCCAGCAGCTTTATGATGGACGGTAATGAAGCTTTCTTT.

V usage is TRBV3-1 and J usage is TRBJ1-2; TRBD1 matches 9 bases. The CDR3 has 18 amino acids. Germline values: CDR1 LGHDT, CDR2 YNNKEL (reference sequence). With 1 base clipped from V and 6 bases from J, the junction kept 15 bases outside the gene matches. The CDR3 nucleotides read TGTGCCAGCAGCCAAGGACGGACAGGGGCGTTTTCCCGCGATGGCTACACCTTC. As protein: CASSQGRTGAFSRDGYTF.

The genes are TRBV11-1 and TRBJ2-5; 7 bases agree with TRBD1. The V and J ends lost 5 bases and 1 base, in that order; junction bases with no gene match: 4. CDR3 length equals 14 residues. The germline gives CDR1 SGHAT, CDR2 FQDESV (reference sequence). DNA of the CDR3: TGTGCCAGCAGCCCAGGGACAGCCCAAGAGACCCAGTACTTC. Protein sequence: CASSPGTAQETQYF.

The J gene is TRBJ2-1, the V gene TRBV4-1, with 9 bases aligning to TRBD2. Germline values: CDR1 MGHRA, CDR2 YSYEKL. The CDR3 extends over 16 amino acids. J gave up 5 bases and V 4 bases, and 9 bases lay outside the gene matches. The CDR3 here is CASSPASLAGNNEQFF. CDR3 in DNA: TGCGCCAGCAGCCCCGCGTCCCTAGCGGGGAACAATGAGCAGTTCTTC.